One sample yielded the 18 T cell receptor beta chains listed below, sequenced in a study of blood T cell repertoires in COVID-19. Sequenced by immunoSEQ multiplex PCR; TCRdb stores in-frame clones only, minus some. In the table there are fewer than 450,000 clones, roughly 87% of which are singletons. The material sequenced was PBMCs or T cells enriched from blood (not recorded which). The receptors originated from a man aged 18 to 30 who had recovered from COVID-19.

The rearrangement uses TRBV6-5 and TRBJ2-1; TRBD1 aligns across 10 bases. V lost 6 bases to trimming and J lost 13 bases; unmatched junction nucleotides: 12. Per germline, CDR1 MNHEY and CDR2 SVGAGI. The CDR3 totals 14 residues. The CDR3 sequence: CASSASGTGASQFF. In DNA, the CDR3 is TGTGCCAGCAGCGCCTCCGGGACAGGGGCTTCACAGTTCTTC.

V is TRBV5-6 and J is TRBJ2-7; TRBD1 matches at 10 bases. Losses at the gene ends were 1 base for V and 2 bases for J; bases not matched to a gene: 3. Germline loops: CDR1 SGHDT, CDR2 YYEEEE. The CDR3 consists of 15 residues. CDR3 sequence (DNA): TGTGCCAGCAGCTTGAGGGACAGGGGACCCTACGAGCAGTACTTC. This gives the protein CASSLRDRGPYEQYF.

The chain has TRBV28 and TRBJ2-1; D perhaps matches TRBD2 (6 bases). The CDR3 has 14 amino acids. Trimming stripped 4 bases from V and 6 bases from J, with 13 bases between. CDR1 MDHEN and CDR2 SYDVKM come from the germline V gene. The CDR3 sequence: CASSSTPGSNEQFF. The CDR3 coding sequence is TGTGCCAGCAGTTCCACCCCCGGGAGCAATGAGCAGTTCTTC.

This clone has just a few counts. The chain couples TRBV30 to TRBJ2-2; D perhaps matches TRBD2 (5 bases). The CDR3 extends over 14 amino acids. Germline lookup yields CDR1 GTSNPN and CDR2 SVGIG (reference sequence). Trimming removed 0 bases at V and 5 bases at J, with 10 bases between. CDR3 protein: CAWSVQRRTGELFF. CDR3 coding DNA: TGTGCCTGGAGTGTACAGCGGAGGACCGGGGAGCTGTTTTTT.

The chain employs TRBV19 and TRBJ2-7; possible D gene TRBD2, 6 bases. V lost 6 bases, J lost 6 bases, and 12 bases lay in between. This CDR3 comprises 12 residues. The germline CDR1 and CDR2 sequences are LNHDA and SQIVND (reference sequence). The CDR3 protein is CASSWPGGEQYF. DNA of the CDR3: TGTGCCAGTAGCTGGCCCGGGGGCGAGCAGTACTTC. Full variable domain (missing parts from reference TRBV19 and TRBJ2-7): DGGITQSPKYLFRKEGQNVTLSCEQNLNHDAMYWYRQDPGQGLRLIYYSQIVNDFQKGDIAEGYSVSREKKESFPLTVTSAQKNPTAFYLCASSWPGGEQYFGPGTRLTVT.

The chain carries TRBV18 and TRBJ1-1; TRBD1 matches 8 bases. Trimming at V came to 4 bases and at J to 2 bases, leaving 9 bases not matched to a gene. CDR1 is KGHSH and CDR2 is LQKENI in the germline V gene. The CDR3 loop spans 16 amino acids. The CDR3 spells CASSLGTGATNTEAFF. CDR3 nucleotides: TGTGCCAGCTCACTCGGGACAGGCGCAACCAACACTGAAGCTTTCTTT.

J is TRBJ1-5 and V is TRBV7-8; D gene unclear. CDR1 and CDR2 from the germline V gene are SGHVS and FQNEAQ. The CDR3 spans 16 residues. V lost 2 bases and J lost 5, with 16 bases in between. The CDR3 DNA reads TGTGCCAGCAGCTTAAACAGACTAGGGCCCCATCAGCCCCAGCATTTT. It codes for CASSLNRLGPHQPQHF.

The V gene is TRBV28, the J gene TRBJ2-1, with TRBD1 as a possible D gene (5 bases). Looked up from germline, CDR1 is MDHEN and CDR2 is SYDVKM. The CDR3 consists of 14 residues. V lost 7 bases, J lost 4 bases, and 14 bases lay in between. The CDR3 nucleotides read TGTGCCAGCATTGAAACAGGAATTTACAATGAGCAGTTCTTC. Protein product: CASIETGIYNEQFF. The full variable domain, rest sourced from reference TRBV28 and TRBJ2-1, is DVKVTQSSRYLVKRTGEKVFLECVQDMDHENMFWYRQDPGLGLRLIYFSYDVKMKEKGDIPEGYSVSREKKERFSLILESASTNQTSMYLCASIETGIYNEQFFGPGTRLTVL.

This clone was seen just once. The chain recombines TRBV2 with TRBJ2-5; 7 nucleotides match TRBD2. With 4 bases clipped from V and 0 bases from J, the junction kept 5 bases outside the gene matches. Germline CDR1 and CDR2: SNHLY and FYNNEI. This CDR3 contains 15 residues. In nucleotides, the CDR3 is TGTGCCAGCAGTGGAAATAGCGGGTACCAAGAGACCCAGTACTTC. Protein sequence: CASSGNSGYQETQYF.

The chain has TRBV5-1 and TRBJ2-5; 8 bases map to TRBD2. The CDR3 is made up of 14 amino acids. Germline V lookup: CDR1 SGHRS, CDR2 YFSETQ. The ends lost 5 bases at V and 6 bases at J; junction bases unmatched: 9. CDR3 sequence: CASRDSGGVKTQYF. Here the CDR3 DNA reads TGCGCCAGCAGAGACTCCGGGGGGGTAAAGACCCAGTACTTC.

The chain links TRBV28 to TRBJ1-5; D unresolved. Germline assignment: CDR1 MDHEN and CDR2 SYDVKM. V lost 2 bases, J lost 0 bases, and 14 bases lay in between. The CDR3 runs to 17 residues. The CDR3 DNA reads as TGTGCCAGCAGTTTACGTCAGGCCGCTTATAGCAATCAGCCCCAGCATTTT. Its translation is CASSLRQAAYSNQPQHF.

This sequence joins TRBV11-2 and TRBJ2-1; 7 bases line up with TRBD2. V lost 1 base, J lost 2 bases, and 5 bases stayed unmatched. The CDR3 runs to 16 residues. Germline CDR1 reads SGHAT; CDR2 reads FQNNGV. The CDR3 reads CASSLVSGKTYNEQFF. The CDR3 nucleotides are TGTGCCAGCAGCTTAGTGAGCGGGAAGACCTACAATGAGCAGTTCTTC.

The CDR3 spells CASSWTGLNTEAFF. CDR3 sequence (DNA): TGTGCCAGCAGTTGGACAGGGCTGAACACTGAAGCTTTCTTT. The chain uses TRBV27 and TRBJ1-1, with 8 bases that match TRBD1. Per the germline V gene, CDR1 is MNHEY and CDR2 is SMNVEV (reference sequence). The V gene end was trimmed by 4 bases and the J gene end by 0 bases; junction bases not matched to a gene: 1. This CDR3 is built from 14 residues.

The rearrangement joins TRBV28 to TRBJ1-1; D unclear. This CDR3 has 13 amino acids. Trimming took 5 bases from V and 6 from J, leaving 13 bases between them. Per the germline V gene, CDR1 is MDHEN and CDR2 is SYDVKM. CDR3 loop: CASSIGARPEAFF. The CDR3, as DNA: TGTGCCAGCAGTATTGGAGCCCGGCCTGAAGCTTTCTTT.

The chain is built from TRBV28 and TRBJ1-2; TRBD1 might be the D (5 bases). Germline loops: CDR1 MDHEN, CDR2 SYDVKM. V was pared by 5 bases and J by 5 bases, with 18 bases between. The CDR3 loop spans 15 amino acids. CDR3 nucleotides: TGTGCCAGCAGTCTCCTTGACAGAACTGGTTATGGCTACACCTTC. Translated: CASSLLDRTGYGYTF.

The chain carries TRBV4-1 and TRBJ2-2; D is ambiguous. Germline values: CDR1 MGHRA, CDR2 YSYEKL. The CDR3 is made up of 16 amino acids. Trimming removed 1 base from V and 3 bases from J, with 12 bases in between. CDR3 protein: CASSQGAPVDTGELFF. DNA of the CDR3: TGCGCCAGCAGCCAAGGGGCACCGGTGGACACCGGGGAGCTGTTTTTT.

About this clone: Additional DNA sequences in this sample encode the identical CDR3. V is TRBV6-1 and J is TRBJ2-7, with a weak D call TRBD1 (5 bases). From germline, CDR1 is MNHNS and CDR2 SASEGT. V gave up 0 bases and J gave up 3 bases, with 12 bases separating them. CDR3 length: 15 amino acids. CDR3 sequence (DNA): TGTGCCAGCAGTGAAGCCTTGCAGGGAAGCTACGAGCAGTACTTC. This gives the protein CASSEALQGSYEQYF.

V usage is TRBV19 and J usage is TRBJ2-1; 10 bases map to TRBD2. The CDR3 has 15 residues. The germline gives CDR1 LNHDA, CDR2 SQIVND (reference sequence). The trim removed 3 bases at V and 8 bases at J, leaving 7 bases unmatched. The CDR3 nucleotides are TGTGCCAGTAGTATGTCTAGCGGGAGTTTCCATGAGCAGTTCTTC. Its translation: CASSMSSGSFHEQFF.